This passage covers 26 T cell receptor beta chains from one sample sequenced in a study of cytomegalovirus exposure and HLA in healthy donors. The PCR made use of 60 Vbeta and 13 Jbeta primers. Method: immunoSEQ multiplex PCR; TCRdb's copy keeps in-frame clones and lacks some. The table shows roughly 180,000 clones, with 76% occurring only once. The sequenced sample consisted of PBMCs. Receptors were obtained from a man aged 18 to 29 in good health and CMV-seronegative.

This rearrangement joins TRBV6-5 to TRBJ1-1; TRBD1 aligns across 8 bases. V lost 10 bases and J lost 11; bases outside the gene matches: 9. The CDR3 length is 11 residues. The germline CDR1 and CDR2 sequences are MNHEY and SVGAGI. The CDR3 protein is CAINRGSLAFF. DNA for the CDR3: TGTGCCATAAACAGGGGGAGTTTGGCTTTCTTT.

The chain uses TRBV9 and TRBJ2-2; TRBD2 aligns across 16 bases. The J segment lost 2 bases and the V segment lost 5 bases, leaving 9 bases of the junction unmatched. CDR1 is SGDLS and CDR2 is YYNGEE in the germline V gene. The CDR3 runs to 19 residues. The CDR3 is CASRLGLAGGKINTGELFF. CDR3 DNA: TGTGCCAGCAGATTGGGACTAGCGGGGGGGAAGATTAACACCGGGGAGCTGTTTTTT.

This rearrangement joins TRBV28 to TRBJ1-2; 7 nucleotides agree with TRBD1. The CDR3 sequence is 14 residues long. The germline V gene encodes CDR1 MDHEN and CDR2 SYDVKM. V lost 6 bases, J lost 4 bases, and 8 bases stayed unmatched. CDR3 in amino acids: CASRTGFWSYGYTF. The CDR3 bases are TGTGCCAGCAGGACAGGGTTTTGGTCCTATGGCTACACCTTC.

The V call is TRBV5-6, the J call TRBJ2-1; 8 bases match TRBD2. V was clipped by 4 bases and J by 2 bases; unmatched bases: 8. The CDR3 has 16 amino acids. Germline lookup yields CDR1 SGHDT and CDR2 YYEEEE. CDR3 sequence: CASSSTGGGPYNEQFF. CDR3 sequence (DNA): TGTGCCAGCAGCAGTACGGGAGGGGGGCCCTACAATGAGCAGTTCTTC.

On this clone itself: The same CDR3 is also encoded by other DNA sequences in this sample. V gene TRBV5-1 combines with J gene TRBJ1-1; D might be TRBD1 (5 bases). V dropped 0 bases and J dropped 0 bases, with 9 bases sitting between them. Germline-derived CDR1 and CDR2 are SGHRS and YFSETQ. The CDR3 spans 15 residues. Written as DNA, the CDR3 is TGCGCCAGCAGCTTGGGTGACAGACTGAACACTGAAGCTTTCTTT. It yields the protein CASSLGDRLNTEAFF. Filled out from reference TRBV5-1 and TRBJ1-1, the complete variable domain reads KAGVTQTPRYLIKTRGQQVTLSCSPISGHRSVSWYQQTPGQGLQFLFEYFSETQRNKGNFPGRFSGRQFSNSRSEMNVSTLELGDSALYLCASSLGDRLNTEAFFGQGTRLTVV.

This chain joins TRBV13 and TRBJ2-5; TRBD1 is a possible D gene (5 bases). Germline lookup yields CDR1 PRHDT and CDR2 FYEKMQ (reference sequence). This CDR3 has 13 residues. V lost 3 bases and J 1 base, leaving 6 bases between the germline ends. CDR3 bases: TGTGCCAGCAGCTTGGGGCCCCAAGAGACCCAGTACTTC. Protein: CASSLGPQETQYF.

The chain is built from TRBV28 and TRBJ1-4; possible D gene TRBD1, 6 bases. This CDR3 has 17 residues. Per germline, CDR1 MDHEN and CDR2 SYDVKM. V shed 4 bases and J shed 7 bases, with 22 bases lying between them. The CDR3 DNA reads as TGTGCCAGCAGTTCCCCCCATGGCAGGGGCCGGCCTGAAAAACTGTTTTTT. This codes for CASSSPHGRGRPEKLFF.

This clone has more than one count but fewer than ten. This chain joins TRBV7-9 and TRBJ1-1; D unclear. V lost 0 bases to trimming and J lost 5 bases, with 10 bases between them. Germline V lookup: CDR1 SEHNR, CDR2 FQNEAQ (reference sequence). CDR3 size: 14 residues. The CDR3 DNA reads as TGTGCCAGCAGCTTAGCTTCCGAGATTACTGAAGCTTTCTTT. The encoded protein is CASSLASEITEAFF.

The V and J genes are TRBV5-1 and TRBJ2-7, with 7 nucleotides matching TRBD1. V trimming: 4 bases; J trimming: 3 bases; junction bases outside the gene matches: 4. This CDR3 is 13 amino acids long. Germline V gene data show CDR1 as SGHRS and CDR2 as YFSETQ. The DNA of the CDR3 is TGCGCCAGCAGCCCCGGACAGGACTACGAGCAGTACTTC. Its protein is CASSPGQDYEQYF. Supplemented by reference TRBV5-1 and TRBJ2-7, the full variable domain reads KAGVTQTPRYLIKTRGQQVTLSCSPISGHRSVSWYQQTPGQGLQFLFEYFSETQRNKGNFPGRFSGRQFSNSRSEMNVSTLELGDSALYLCASSPGQDYEQYFGPGTRLTVT.

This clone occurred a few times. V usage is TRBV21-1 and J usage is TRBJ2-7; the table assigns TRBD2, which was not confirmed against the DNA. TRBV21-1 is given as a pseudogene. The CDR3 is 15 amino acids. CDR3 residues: CASSPRPRRSYEQYF. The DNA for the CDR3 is TGTGCCAGCAGCCCCCGGCCTCGGAGGTCCTACGAGCAGTACTTC.

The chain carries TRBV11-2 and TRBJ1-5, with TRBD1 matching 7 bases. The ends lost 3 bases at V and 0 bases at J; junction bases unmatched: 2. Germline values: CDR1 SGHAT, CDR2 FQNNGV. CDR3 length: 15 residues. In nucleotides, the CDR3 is TGTGCCAGCAGCTTTCAGGGGGTTAGCAATCAGCCCCAGCATTTT. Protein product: CASSFQGVSNQPQHF.

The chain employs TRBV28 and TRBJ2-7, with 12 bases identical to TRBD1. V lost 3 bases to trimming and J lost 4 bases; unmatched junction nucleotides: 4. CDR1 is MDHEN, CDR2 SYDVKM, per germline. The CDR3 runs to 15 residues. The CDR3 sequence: CASSLGDRGPYEQYF. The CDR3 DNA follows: TGTGCCAGCAGTTTGGGGGACAGGGGGCCATACGAGCAGTACTTC.

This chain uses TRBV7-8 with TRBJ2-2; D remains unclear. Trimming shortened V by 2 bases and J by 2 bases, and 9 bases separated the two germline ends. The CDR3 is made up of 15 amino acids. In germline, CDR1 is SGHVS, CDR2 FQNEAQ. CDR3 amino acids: CASSLPRVNTGELFF. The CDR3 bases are TGTGCCAGCAGCTTACCCCGGGTCAACACCGGGGAGCTGTTTTTT.

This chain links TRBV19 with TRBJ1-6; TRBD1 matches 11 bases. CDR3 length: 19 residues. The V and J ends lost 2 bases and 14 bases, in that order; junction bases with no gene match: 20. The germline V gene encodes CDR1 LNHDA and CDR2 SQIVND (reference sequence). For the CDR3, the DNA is TGTGCCAGTAGTATATTTCTCTCCGCTCTGGGGACAGGGGGGTCTGCCCTCCACTTT. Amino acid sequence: CASSIFLSALGTGGSALHF.

The CDR3 loop is CASSLDEGTQYF. DNA for the CDR3: TGTGCCAGCAGCTTAGATGAGGGTACGCAGTATTTT. The J gene is TRBJ2-3, the V gene TRBV7-9; the D gene is possibly TRBD2 (5 bases). V lost 1 base and J 8 bases, leaving 7 bases between the germline ends. CDR3 length: 12 amino acids. Germline assignment: CDR1 SEHNR and CDR2 FQNEAQ (reference sequence).

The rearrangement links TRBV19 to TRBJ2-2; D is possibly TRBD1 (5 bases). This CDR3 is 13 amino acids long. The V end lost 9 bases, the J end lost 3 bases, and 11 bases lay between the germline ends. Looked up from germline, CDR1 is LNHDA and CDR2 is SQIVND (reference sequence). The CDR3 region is CASLPRDTGELFF. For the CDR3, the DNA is TGTGCCAGCCTCCCCAGGGACACCGGGGAGCTGTTTTTT.

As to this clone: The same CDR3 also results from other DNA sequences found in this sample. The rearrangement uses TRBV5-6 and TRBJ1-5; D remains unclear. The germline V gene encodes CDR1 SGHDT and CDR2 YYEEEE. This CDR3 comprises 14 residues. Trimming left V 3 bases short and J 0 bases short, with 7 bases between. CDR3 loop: CASSSRYSNQPQHF. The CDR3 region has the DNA TGTGCCAGCAGCTCCCGGTATAGCAATCAGCCCCAGCATTTT.

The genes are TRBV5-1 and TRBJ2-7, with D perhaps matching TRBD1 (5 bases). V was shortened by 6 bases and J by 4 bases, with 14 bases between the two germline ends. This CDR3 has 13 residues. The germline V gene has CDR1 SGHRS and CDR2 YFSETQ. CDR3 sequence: CASTAPGMYEQYF. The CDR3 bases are TGCGCCAGCACGGCCCCAGGGATGTACGAGCAGTACTTC.

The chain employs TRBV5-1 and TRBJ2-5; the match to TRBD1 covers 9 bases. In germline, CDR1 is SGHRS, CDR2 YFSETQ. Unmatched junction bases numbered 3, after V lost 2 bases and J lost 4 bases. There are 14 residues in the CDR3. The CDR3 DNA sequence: TGCGCCAGCAGCTTCACAGGGGGCGCAGAGACCCAGTACTTC. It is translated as CASSFTGGAETQYF.

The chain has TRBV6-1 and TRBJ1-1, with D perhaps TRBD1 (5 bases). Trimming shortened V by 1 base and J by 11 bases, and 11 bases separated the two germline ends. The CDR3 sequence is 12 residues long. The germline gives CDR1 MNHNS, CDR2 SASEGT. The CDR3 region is CASSEVGGQAFF. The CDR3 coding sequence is TGTGCCAGCAGTGAAGTGGGGGGTCAGGCTTTCTTT.

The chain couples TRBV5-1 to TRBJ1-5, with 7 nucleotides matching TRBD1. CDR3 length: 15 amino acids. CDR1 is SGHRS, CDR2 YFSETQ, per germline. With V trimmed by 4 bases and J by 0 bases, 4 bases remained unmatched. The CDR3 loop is CASSPGQTSNQPQHF. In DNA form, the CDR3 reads TGCGCCAGCAGCCCGGGACAGACTAGCAATCAGCCCCAGCATTTT.

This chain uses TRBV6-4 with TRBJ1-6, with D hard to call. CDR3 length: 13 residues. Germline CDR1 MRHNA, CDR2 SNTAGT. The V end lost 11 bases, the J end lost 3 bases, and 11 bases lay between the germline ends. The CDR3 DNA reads TGTGCCCGTGGCTTTTTCTATAATTCACCCCTCCACTTT. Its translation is CARGFFYNSPLHF.

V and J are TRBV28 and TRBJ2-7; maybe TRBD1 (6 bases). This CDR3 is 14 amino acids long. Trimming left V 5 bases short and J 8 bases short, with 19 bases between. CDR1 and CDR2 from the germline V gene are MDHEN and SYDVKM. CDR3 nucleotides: TGTGCCAGCAGTCCCTCCCCTGACAGGCGACAGCAGTACTTC. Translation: CASSPSPDRRQQYF.

The CDR3 nucleotides read TGTGCCAGCAGCCCGACAGCGAACACCGGGGAGCTGTTTTTT. Its protein is CASSPTANTGELFF. The V gene is TRBV7-6, the J gene TRBJ2-2, with a weak D call TRBD1 (5 bases). The CDR3 is made up of 14 amino acids. With 5 bases removed from V and 0 bases from J, the gap between germline ends came to 7 bases. Germline V gene lookup returns CDR1 SGHVS and CDR2 FNYEAQ.

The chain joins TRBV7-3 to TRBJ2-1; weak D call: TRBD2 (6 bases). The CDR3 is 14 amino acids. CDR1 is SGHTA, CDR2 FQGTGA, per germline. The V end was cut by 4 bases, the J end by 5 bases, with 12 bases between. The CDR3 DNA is TGTGCCAGCAGCTCCATCGCGGGGAACAATGAGCAGTTCTTC. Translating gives CASSSIAGNNEQFF. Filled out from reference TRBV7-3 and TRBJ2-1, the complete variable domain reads GAGVSQTPSNKVTEKGKYVELRCDPISGHTALYWYRQSLGQGPEFLIYFQGTGAADDSGLPNDRFFAVRPEGSVSTLKIQRTERGDSAVYLCASSSIAGNNEQFFGPGTRLTVL.

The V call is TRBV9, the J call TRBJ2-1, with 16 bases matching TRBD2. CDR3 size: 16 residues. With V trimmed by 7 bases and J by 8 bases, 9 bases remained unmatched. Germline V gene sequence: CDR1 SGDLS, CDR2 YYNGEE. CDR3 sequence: CASLPGLAGGLDEQFF. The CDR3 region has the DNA TGTGCCAGCTTACCGGGACTAGCGGGGGGGCTCGATGAGCAGTTCTTC.